What follows are 20 T cell receptor beta chains derived from one specimen sequenced in a study of vaccination and CD4 T cells after COVID-19. Treatment in this sample: roughly nine-day PBMC culture with coronavirus spike peptide pools or control peptides (ViraFEST assay). One should note that the unexposed donor's CD4+ T cells were collected before the COVID-19 pandemic (2011-2018). These receptors have no known antigen. With the Oncomine TCR Beta short-read assay, DNA from cultured CD4+ T cells was sequenced. From the PCR reads, TCRdb called clonotypes with MiXCR, one entry per CDR3 protein. The top ten clones hold roughly 29% of a sample with about 4,500 distinct CDR3 sequences, 63% of them seen once. The sequencing input was CD4+ T cells from blood, cultured in vitro. These receptors were obtained from a human donor in good health.

This chain connects TRBV7-2 to TRBJ2-1; 11 bases are shared with TRBD2. The germline CDR1 and CDR2 sequences are SGHTA and FQGNSA. V shed 6 bases and J 8 bases; nucleotides not matched to a gene: 6. The length of the CDR3 is 14 residues. CDR3 sequence (DNA): TGTGCCAGCAGTAATAGCGGGGGGGTGCATGAGCAGTTCTTC. Translation: CASSNSGGVHEQFF.

The rearrangement links TRBV7-2 to TRBJ1-3; D gene uncertain. Germline CDR1 and CDR2: SGHTA and FQGNSA. This CDR3 is 13 amino acids long. V gave up 5 bases and J gave up 2 bases, with 7 bases separating them. The CDR3 DNA is TGTGCCAGCAGCGTCTTGCCTGGAAACACCATATATTTT. Protein: CASSVLPGNTIYF.

The chain is built from TRBV30 and TRBJ2-7; weak D call: TRBD2 (5 bases). CDR1 and CDR2 from the germline V gene are GTSNPN and SVGIG (reference sequence). The CDR3 is 14 residues long. Trimming shortened V by 3 bases and J by 5 bases, and 17 bases separated the two germline ends. Written as DNA, the CDR3 is TGTGCCTGGAGACCCCCGGGTTCGGGGAACGAGCAGTACTTC. Its protein is CAWRPPGSGNEQYF.

The CDR3 DNA follows: TGTGCCAGCAGTAGAACCCCAGGGGCCTTTAATGAAAAACTGTTTTTT. This translates into CASSRTPGAFNEKLFF. The chain recombines TRBV27 with TRBJ1-4, with a weak D call TRBD1 (6 bases). Germline-derived CDR1 and CDR2 are MNHEY and SMNVEV (reference sequence). V lost 5 bases and J lost 4, with 17 bases in between. This CDR3 comprises 16 residues.

V gene TRBV29-1 combines with J gene TRBJ2-2; tentative D call: TRBD2 (5 bases). CDR1 is SQVTM, CDR2 ANQGSEA, per germline. The CDR3 has 13 amino acids. Trimming cost V 7 bases and J 3 bases, with 12 bases left between them. The CDR3 here is CSASPRDTGELFF. CDR3 nucleotides: TGCAGCGCATCCCCGAGGGACACCGGGGAGCTGTTTTTT.

The chain recombines TRBV4-3 with TRBJ2-5, with a tentative D call TRBD2 (6 bases). There are 16 residues in the CDR3. The germline gives CDR1 LGHNA, CDR2 YSLEER. Trimming stripped 1 base from V and 2 bases from J, with 14 bases between. CDR3 bases: TGCGCCAGCAGCCAAGTGAAGGGAGGTGGTCAAGAGACCCAGTACTTC. Translation gives CASSQVKGGGQETQYF.

The rearrangement uses TRBV3-1 and TRBJ1-5; tentative D call: TRBD1 (5 bases). The CDR3 contains 14 residues. In germline, CDR1 is LGHDT, CDR2 YNNKEL (reference sequence). V was cut by 4 bases and J by 2 bases, with 9 bases left in between. The CDR3 DNA reads as TGTGCCAGCAGCCTGGGGCAGGGCAATCAGCCCCAGCATTTT. Translated: CASSLGQGNQPQHF.

A note on this clonotype: No DNA is shown, since the ends of the CDR3 on it are uncertain; the CDR3 is the one TCRdb lists. V gene TRBV7-5 combines with J gene TRBJ2-1; the D call in the table, TRBD1, was not verified against the DNA. TRBV7-5 is listed as a pseudogene. The CDR3 length equals 17 residues, ends included. CDR3 sequence: CISVSEAYGLGLGVRFF.

The CDR3 DNA reads TGTGCCAGCAGCTTAGACTACAGGGGGCAAGAGACCCAGTACTTC. As protein: CASSLDYRGQETQYF. J is TRBJ2-5 and V is TRBV7-2; 8 bases line up with TRBD1. CDR3 length: 15 residues. The germline gives CDR1 SGHTA, CDR2 FQGNSA. V dropped 1 base and J dropped 2; count of bases not matched to a gene: 3. The full variable domain, completed using reference TRBV7-2 and TRBJ2-5, is GAGVSQSPSNKVTEKGKDVELRCDPISGHTALYWYRQSLGQGLEFLIYFQGNSAPDKSGLPSDRFSAERTGGSVSTLTIQRTQQEDSAVYLCASSLDYRGQETQYFGPGTRLLVL.

This clonotype has a single count. This sequence joins TRBV6-1 and TRBJ1-1, with TRBD1 as a possible D gene (5 bases). Germline CDR1 is MNHNS and CDR2 is SASEGT. The V end was cut by 7 bases, the J end by 5 bases, with 14 bases between. CDR3 size: 13 residues. The DNA for the CDR3 is TGTGCCAGCACCTTTTTGGGGGGGACTGAAGCTTTCTTT. It yields the protein CASTFLGGTEAFF.

The V gene is TRBV19, the J gene TRBJ1-2; TRBD1 agrees at 11 bases. Germline CDR1 and CDR2: LNHDA and SQIVND (reference sequence). This CDR3 has 13 amino acids. V was pared by 7 bases and J by 6 bases, with 4 bases of the junction left unmatched. CDR3 sequence: CASNGQGADGYTF. The CDR3, as DNA: TGTGCCAGTAACGGACAGGGGGCGGATGGCTACACCTTC.

The J gene is TRBJ2-1, the V gene TRBV19; no firm D call. Germline V gene lookup returns CDR1 LNHDA and CDR2 SQIVND (reference sequence). The germline V and J ends were trimmed by 6 bases and 6 bases, with 12 bases remaining between them. This CDR3 contains 13 residues. CDR3 DNA: TGTGCCAGTAGCATTCTTGGATTCAATGAGCAGTTCTTC. This sequence encodes CASSILGFNEQFF.

The rearrangement uses TRBV19 and TRBJ2-4; 9 nucleotides line up with TRBD1. From germline, CDR1 is LNHDA and CDR2 SQIVND (reference sequence). V lost 10 bases to trimming and J lost 4 bases; unmatched junction nucleotides: 5. The CDR3 runs to 13 residues. In DNA form, the CDR3 reads TGTGCCACAAGGGGGACAGGGAAAAACATTCAGTACTTC. Amino acids: CATRGTGKNIQYF.

This chain links TRBV24-1 with TRBJ2-7; either TRBD1 or TRBD2 may supply D (7 bases each). The CDR3 loop spans 14 amino acids. The germline V gene has CDR1 KGHDR and CDR2 SFDVKD. V lost 7 bases and J lost 1, with 13 bases in between. CDR3 region: CATSQGGVSYEQYF. DNA for the CDR3: TGTGCCACCAGCCAGGGGGGGGTGTCCTACGAGCAGTACTTC.

J is TRBJ2-2 and V is TRBV2; no clear D gene. The CDR3 consists of 14 residues. Between the trimmed V and J ends, which lost 1 base and 8 bases, there was a span of 11 bases. Germline V CDR1 and CDR2: SNHLY, FYNNEI. The CDR3 DNA sequence: TGTGCCAGCAGTGAAGTCCGGCTGCTTGGGGAGCTGTTTTTT. Its translation: CASSEVRLLGELFF.

The V and J genes are TRBV6-2 or TRBV6-3 and TRBJ1-6; the D is unclear. CDR1 and CDR2 (germline): MNHEY, SVGEGT. The CDR3 has 15 residues. Trimming took off 4 bases at V and 8 bases at J, with 15 bases between the two ends. The CDR3 is CASSSPPTGHSPLHF. CDR3 coding DNA: TGTGCCAGCAGTTCTCCCCCGACCGGGCATTCACCCCTCCACTTT.

The rearrangement uses TRBV20-1 and TRBJ2-5; 7 positions agree with TRBD2. The CDR3 extends over 15 amino acids. CDR1 is DFQATT and CDR2 is SNEGSKA in the germline V gene (reference sequence). With V trimmed by 5 bases and J by 4 bases, 13 bases remained unmatched. The CDR3 nucleotides are TGCAGTGCTGCCACCTCGGGGGGTCGGGGAGAGACCCAGTACTTC. Protein sequence: CSAATSGGRGETQYF.

This chain uses TRBV19 with TRBJ2-3; 7 nucleotides line up with TRBD2. The germline V gene encodes CDR1 LNHDA and CDR2 SQIVND (reference sequence). After removal of 6 bases from V and 3 bases from J, the junction contained 9 bases not matched to a gene. The CDR3 covers 15 residues. The CDR3 DNA follows: TGTGCCAGTAGATCCCCAGGACTAGGAACAGATACGCAGTATTTT. Protein: CASRSPGLGTDTQYF.

The chain is built from TRBV10-2 and TRBJ1-1; 7 bases line up with TRBD1. In germline, CDR1 is WSHSY, CDR2 SAAADI. The CDR3 spans 14 residues. J was trimmed by 6 bases and V by 8 bases; bases with no gene match: 12. The CDR3 sequence is CASSSGTDPAEAFF. The CDR3 DNA is TGCGCCAGCTCCTCCGGGACAGATCCCGCTGAAGCTTTCTTT.

The chain carries TRBV7-9 and TRBJ1-5; D possibly corresponds to TRBD1 (6 bases). Germline loops: CDR1 SEHNR, CDR2 FQNEAQ (reference sequence). CDR3 length: 13 residues. Trimming cost V 5 bases and J 5 bases, with 10 bases left between them. The chain's CDR3 is CASSAEGDQPQHF. The CDR3 nucleotides are TGTGCCAGCAGCGCGGAGGGGGATCAGCCCCAGCATTTT.